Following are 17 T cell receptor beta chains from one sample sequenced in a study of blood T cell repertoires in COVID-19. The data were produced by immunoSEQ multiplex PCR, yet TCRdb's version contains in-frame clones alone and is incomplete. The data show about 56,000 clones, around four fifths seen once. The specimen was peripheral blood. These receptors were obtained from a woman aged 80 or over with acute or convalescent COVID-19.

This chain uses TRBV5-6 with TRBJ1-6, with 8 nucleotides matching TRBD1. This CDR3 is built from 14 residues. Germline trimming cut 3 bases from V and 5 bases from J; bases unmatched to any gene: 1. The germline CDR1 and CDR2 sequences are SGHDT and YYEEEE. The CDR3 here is CASSWGQDNSPLHF. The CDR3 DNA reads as TGTGCCAGCAGCTGGGGACAGGATAATTCACCCCTCCACTTT.

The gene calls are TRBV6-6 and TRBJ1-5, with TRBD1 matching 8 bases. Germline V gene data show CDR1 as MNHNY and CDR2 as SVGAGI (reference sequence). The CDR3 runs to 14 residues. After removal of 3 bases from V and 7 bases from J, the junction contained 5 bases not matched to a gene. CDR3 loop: CASSYQGAGQPQHF. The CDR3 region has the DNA TGTGCCAGCAGTTATCAGGGGGCAGGACAGCCCCAGCATTTT.

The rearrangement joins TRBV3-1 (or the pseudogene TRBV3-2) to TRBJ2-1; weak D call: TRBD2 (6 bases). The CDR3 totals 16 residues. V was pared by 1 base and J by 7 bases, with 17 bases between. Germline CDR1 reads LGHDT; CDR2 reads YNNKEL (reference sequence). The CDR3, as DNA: TGTGCCAGCAGCCAAGGTTTGAGGGGCGGACTAAATGAGCAGTTCTTC. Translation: CASSQGLRGGLNEQFF.

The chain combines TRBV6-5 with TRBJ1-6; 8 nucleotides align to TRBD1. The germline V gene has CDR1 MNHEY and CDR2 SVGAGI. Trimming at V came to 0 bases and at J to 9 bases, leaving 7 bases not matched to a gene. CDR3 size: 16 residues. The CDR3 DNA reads TGTGCCAGCAGTTACTCGAGCGACAGGGGCAGTTCACCCCTCCACTTT. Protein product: CASSYSSDRGSSPLHF.

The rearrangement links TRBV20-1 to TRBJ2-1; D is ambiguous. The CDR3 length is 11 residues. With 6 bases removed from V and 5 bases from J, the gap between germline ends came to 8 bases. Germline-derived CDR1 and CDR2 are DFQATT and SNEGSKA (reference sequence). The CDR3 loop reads CSATKDNEQFF. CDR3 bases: TGCAGTGCCACAAAAGACAATGAGCAGTTCTTC.

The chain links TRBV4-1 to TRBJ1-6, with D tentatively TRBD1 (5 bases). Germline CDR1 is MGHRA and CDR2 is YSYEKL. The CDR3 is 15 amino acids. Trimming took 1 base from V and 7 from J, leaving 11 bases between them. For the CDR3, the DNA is TGCGCCAGCAGCCAAGCTGGGGGGTCGAATTCACCCCTCCACTTT. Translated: CASSQAGGSNSPLHF.

The CDR3 reads CASSLEGQSLAKNIQYF. The CDR3 coding sequence is TGTGCCAGCAGCTTGGAGGGGCAGAGCTTAGCCAAAAACATTCAGTACTTC. The chain recombines TRBV5-4 with TRBJ2-4; D may be TRBD1 (5 bases). CDR3 size: 17 residues. The ends were cut back, 0 bases at V and 0 bases at J, with 13 bases in the middle. Germline CDR1 reads SGHNT; CDR2 reads YYREEE (reference sequence).

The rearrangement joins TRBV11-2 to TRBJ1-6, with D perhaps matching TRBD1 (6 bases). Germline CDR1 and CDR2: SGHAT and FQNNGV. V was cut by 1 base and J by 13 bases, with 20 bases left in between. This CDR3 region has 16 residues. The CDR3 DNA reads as TGTGCCAGCAGCTTAGTGGACAGCACCCAGGGGAGTCCCCTCCACTTT. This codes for CASSLVDSTQGSPLHF. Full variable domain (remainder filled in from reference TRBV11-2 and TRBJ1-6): EAGVAQSPRYKIIEKRQSVAFWCNPISGHATLYWYQQILGQGPKLLIQFQNNGVVDDSQLPKDRFSAERLKGVDSTLKIQPAKLEDSAVYLCASSLVDSTQGSPLHFGNGTRLTVT.

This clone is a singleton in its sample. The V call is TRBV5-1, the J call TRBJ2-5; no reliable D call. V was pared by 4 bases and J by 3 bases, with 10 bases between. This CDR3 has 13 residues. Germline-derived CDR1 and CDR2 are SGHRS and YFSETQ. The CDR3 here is CASSAKQKETQYF. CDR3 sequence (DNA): TGCGCCAGCAGCGCTAAGCAAAAAGAGACCCAGTACTTC.

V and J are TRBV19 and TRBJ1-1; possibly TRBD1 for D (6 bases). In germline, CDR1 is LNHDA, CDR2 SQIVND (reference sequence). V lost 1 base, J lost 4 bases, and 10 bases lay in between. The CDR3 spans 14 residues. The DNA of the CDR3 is TGTGCCAGTAGTATAGGAGGGGGTAGCACTGAAGCTTTCTTT. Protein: CASSIGGGSTEAFF.

The DNA of the CDR3 is TGTGCCAGCAGCCAAAAAGGGACAGGGTTGTCTGAAGCTTTCTTT. Translating gives CASSQKGTGLSEAFF. This chain uses TRBV5-6 with TRBJ1-1; TRBD1 matches 9 bases. The CDR3 is 15 amino acids. Germline V gene data show CDR1 as SGHDT and CDR2 as YYEEEE. V dropped 4 bases and J dropped 6; count of bases not matched to a gene: 10. The entire variable domain, with the rest obtained from reference TRBV5-6 and TRBJ1-1, is as follows: DAGVTQSPTHLIKTRGQQVTLRCSPKSGHDTVSWYQQALGQGPQFIFQYYEEEERQRGNFPDRFSGHQFPNYSSELNVNALLLGDSALYLCASSQKGTGLSEAFFGQGTRLTVV.

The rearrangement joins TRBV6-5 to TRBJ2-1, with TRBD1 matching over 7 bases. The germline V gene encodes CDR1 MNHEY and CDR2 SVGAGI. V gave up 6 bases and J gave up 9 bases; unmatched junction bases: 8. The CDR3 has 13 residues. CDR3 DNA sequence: TGTGCCAGCAGCGTTAGGGGGCCCAGTGAGCAGTTCTTC. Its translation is CASSVRGPSEQFF.

CDR3 in DNA: TGCGCCAGCAGCCCTTGGGGCCAGACTGCCGGGGAGCTGTTTTTT. Translation gives CASSPWGQTAGELFF. The chain joins TRBV5-1 to TRBJ2-2; tentative D call: TRBD1 (5 bases). Germline CDR1 and CDR2: SGHRS and YFSETQ. The V end was cut by 4 bases, the J end by 6 bases, with 16 bases between. CDR3 size: 15 residues.

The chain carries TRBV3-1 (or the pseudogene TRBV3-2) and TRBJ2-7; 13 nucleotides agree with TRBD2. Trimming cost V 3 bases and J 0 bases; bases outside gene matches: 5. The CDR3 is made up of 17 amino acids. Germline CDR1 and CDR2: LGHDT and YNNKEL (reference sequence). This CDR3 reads CASSQTSGGYFSYEQYF. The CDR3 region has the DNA TGTGCCAGCAGCCAGACTAGCGGGGGGTATTTCTCCTACGAGCAGTACTTC.

In nucleotides, the CDR3 is TGTGCCAGCTCACGCGGGACAGTCGGGACTTTGTACGAGCAGTACTTC. It is translated as CASSRGTVGTLYEQYF. The chain has TRBV18 and TRBJ2-7; perhaps TRBD1 as D (7 bases). Germline V CDR1 and CDR2: KGHSH, LQKENI. V was cut by 4 bases and J by 4 bases, with 20 bases left in between. The CDR3 covers 16 residues. Full variable domain (missing parts from reference TRBV18 and TRBJ2-7): NAGVMQNPRHLVRRRGQEARLRCSPMKGHSHVYWYRQLPEEGLKFMVYLQKENIIDESGMPKERFSAEFPKEGPSILRIQQVVRGDSAAYFCASSRGTVGTLYEQYFGPGTRLTVT.

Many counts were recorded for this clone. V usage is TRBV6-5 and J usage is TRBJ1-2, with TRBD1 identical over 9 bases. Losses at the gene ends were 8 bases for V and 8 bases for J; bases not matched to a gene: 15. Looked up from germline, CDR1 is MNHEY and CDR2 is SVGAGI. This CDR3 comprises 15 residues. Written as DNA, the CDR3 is TGTGCCAGCGCCTGGACAGGGGAACCCTCTAGGGGCTACACCTTC. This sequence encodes CASAWTGEPSRGYTF.

The CDR3 region is CASTTGDGWVAEAFF. The DNA for the CDR3 is TGTGCCAGTACCACGGGGGACGGATGGGTAGCTGAAGCTTTCTTT. V usage is TRBV19 and J usage is TRBJ1-1, with D maybe TRBD1 (5 bases). The CDR3 length is 15 residues. Germline V gives CDR1 LNHDA, CDR2 SQIVND (reference sequence). V lost 7 bases to trimming and J lost 6 bases, with 21 bases between them.